The clone carrying this T cell receptor beta chain showed up just once. Its antigen remains unknown. The data originate from a study of OX40 agonist ivuxolimab in advanced cancers. TCRdb's copy holds only in-frame clones and misses some; the assay was immunoSEQ multiplex PCR. The data contain about 23,000 clones, 75% to 85% of them singletons. With 5 bases clipped from V and 12 bases from J, the junction kept 7 bases outside the gene matches. CDR1 and CDR2 (germline): MNHEY, SVGAGI. This CDR3 is 11 amino acids long. Overall study results and limits: The investigators did not determine what antigen specificity the expanded peripheral T cells had. At 0.1 to 3.0 mg/kg and by week 6, clonal expansion occurred in CD4+ and CD8+ blood T cells.

Patients were ineligible given autoimmune disease history or systemic immunosuppression. Drawing of blood for sampling happened at baseline, at cycle 4 day 1, and at cycle 7 day 1. This clonotype was sampled from an adult with an advanced solid tumor such as melanoma, head and neck, liver or kidney cancer. The input for sequencing was CD4+ or CD8+ T cells sorted from blood, taken in a trial of the OX40 agonist ivuxolimab. The chain joins TRBV6-5 to TRBJ2-7, with TRBD1 matching over 7 bases. The CDR3 DNA follows: TGTGCCAGCAGTCCCGACAGGGAGATGTACTTC. It translates to CASSPDREMYF.